Detailed here is one T cell receptor (beta chain). Its antigen is currently unknown. Documented time point: patch test 1, 2 weeks after DPC sensitization. Treatment noted: therapeutic diphenylcyclopropenone sensitization with weekly scalp DPC. The CDR3 has 16 residues. Germline V gives CDR1 KGHDR, CDR2 SFDVKD. Trimming took 3 bases from V and 0 from J, leaving 12 bases between them. This record belongs to a study of human T cells and chemical hapten exposure. The study's findings and limits: Significantly more large CDR3 similarity clusters were formed by expanded TCRs than by controls.

During construction of the library, unique molecular identifiers were attached to individual cDNA molecules for quantitative, reproducible TCR counting. One entry per CDR3 protein, called by TCRdb with MiXCR from the RACE reads. Among around 100,000 distinct CDR3 sequences listed, about 10% were seen once. The sample in question was whole blood, obtained in connection with sensitization to the hapten diphenylcyclopropenone (DPC). V usage is TRBV24-1 and J usage is TRBJ2-3; D unclear. This clonotype was sampled from a woman in her forties with alopecia areata. Some clones in this sample may be carry-over from other donors' samples. CDR3 amino acids: CATSDRLAPSTDTQYF. CDR3 bases: TGTGCCACCAGTGATAGGCTCGCCCCTAGCACAGATACGCAGTATTTT.